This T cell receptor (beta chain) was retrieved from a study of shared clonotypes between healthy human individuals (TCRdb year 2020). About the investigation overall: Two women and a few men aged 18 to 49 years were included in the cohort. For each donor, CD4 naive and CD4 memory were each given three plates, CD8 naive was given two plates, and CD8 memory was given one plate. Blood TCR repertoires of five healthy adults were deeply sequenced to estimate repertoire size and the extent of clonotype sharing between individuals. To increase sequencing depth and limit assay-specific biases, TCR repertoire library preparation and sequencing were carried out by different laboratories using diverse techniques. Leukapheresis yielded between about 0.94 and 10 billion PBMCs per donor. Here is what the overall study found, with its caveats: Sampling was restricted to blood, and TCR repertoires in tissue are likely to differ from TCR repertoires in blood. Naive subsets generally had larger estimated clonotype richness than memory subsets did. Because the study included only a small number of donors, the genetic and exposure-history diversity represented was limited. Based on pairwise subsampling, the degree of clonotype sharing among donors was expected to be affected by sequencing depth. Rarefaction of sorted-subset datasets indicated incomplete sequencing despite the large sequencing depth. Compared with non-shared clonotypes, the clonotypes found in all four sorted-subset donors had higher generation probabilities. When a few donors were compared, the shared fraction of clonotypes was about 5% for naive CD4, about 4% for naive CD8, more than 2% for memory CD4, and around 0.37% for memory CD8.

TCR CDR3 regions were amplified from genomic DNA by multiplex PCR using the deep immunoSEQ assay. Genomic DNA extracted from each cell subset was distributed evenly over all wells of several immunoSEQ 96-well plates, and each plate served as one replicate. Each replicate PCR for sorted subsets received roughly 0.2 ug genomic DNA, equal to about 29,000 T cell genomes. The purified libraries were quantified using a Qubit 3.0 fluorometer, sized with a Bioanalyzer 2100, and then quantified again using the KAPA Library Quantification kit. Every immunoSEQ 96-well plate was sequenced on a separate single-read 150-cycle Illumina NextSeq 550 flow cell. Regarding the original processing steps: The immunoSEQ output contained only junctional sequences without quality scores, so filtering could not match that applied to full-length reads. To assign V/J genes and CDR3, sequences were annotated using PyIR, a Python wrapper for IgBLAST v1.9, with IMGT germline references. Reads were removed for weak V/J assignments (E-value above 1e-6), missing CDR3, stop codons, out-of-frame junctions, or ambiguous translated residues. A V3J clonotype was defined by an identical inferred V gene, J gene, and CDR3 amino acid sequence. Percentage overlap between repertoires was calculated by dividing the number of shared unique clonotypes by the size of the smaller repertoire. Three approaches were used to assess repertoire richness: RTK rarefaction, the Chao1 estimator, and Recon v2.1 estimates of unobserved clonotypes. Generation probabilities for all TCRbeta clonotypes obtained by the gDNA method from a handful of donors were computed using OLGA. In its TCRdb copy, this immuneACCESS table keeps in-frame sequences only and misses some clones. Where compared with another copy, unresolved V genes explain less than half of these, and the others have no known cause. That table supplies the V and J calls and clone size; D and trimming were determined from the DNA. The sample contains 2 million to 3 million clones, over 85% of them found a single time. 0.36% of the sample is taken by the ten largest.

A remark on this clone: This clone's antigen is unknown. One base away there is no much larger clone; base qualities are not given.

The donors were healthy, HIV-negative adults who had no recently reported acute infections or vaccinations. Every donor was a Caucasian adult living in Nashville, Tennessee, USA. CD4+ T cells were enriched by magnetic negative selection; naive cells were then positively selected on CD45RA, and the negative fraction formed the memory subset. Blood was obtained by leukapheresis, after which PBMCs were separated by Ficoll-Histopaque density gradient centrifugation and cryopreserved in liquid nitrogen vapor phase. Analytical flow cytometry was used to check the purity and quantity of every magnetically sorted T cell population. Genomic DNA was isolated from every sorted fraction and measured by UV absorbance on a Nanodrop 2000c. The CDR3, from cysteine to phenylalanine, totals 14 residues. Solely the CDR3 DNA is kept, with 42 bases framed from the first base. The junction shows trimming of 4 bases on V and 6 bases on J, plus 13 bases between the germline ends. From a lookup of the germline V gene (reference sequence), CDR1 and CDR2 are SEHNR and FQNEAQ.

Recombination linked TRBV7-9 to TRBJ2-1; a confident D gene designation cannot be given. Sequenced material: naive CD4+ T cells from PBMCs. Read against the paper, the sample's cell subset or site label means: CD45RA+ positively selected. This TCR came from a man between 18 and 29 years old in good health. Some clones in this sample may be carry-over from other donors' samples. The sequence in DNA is TGTGCCAGCAGCTCGTGGGGTTTCGGCAATGAGCAGTTCTTC. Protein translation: CASSSWGFGNEQFF.